This TCR beta chain was sequenced during a study of CD8+CD57+ T cells in acquired aplastic anemia. Study overall: Sorted CD4+ plus CD8+ cells gave DNA averaging around 3.2 ug. Points from the study as a whole: Fewer than 35 sequences, all CD8+ CDR3, were shared between patients and controls. Researchers reported that CD8+ Simpson's diversity was not significantly different in patients versus controls.

Genomic DNA provided the template from which TCR beta VDJ and CDR3 profiles were obtained. TCRdb re-called the reads with MiXCR, one entry per CDR3 protein. The sample records 270,000 or so distinct CDR3 sequences, 65% to 90% being singletons. On this clonotype itself: What it recognizes is unknown.

Patients sequenced had flow cytometry evidence of CD8+CD57+ cell expansion. CDR1 and CDR2 (germline): DFQATT, SNEGSKA (reference sequence). This CDR3 spans 15 amino acids. Trimming stripped 0 bases from V and 2 bases from J, with 13 bases between. V and J are TRBV20-1 and TRBJ1-1; maybe TRBD1 (5 bases). The source material was sorted CD4+, CD8+, or CD8+CD57+ T cells (not recorded which) from PBMCs. This clonotype was sampled from a human donor with aplastic anemia. The CDR3 reads CSAREQATSNTEAFF. DNA of the CDR3: TGCAGTGCTAGAGAACAGGCTACTAGCAACACTGAAGCTTTCTTT.